The 14 T cell receptor beta chains presented below share a single source sample, sequenced in a study of monozygotic twins with cystic fibrosis. TCRdb keeps only in-frame clones here, not all; method: immunoSEQ multiplex PCR. The sample holds over 20,000 clones, around 98% seen once. The sequenced sample consisted of blood. These receptors originate from a girl between 10 and 17 years old with cystic fibrosis.

The DNA of the CDR3 is TGTGCCAGCAGCCAAGGCGGCCCTGTGAACACTGAAGCTTTCTTT. This encodes CASSQGGPVNTEAFF. This chain links TRBV4-2 with TRBJ1-1, with D unresolved. The V gene lost 1 base and the J gene lost 0 bases, with 9 bases spanning the gap. The CDR3 is made up of 15 amino acids. From germline, CDR1 is LGHNA and CDR2 YNFKEQ.

V usage is TRBV5-6 and J usage is TRBJ2-1; D gene uncertain. Trimming pared 0 bases from V and 0 bases from J, leaving 7 bases between. The CDR3 runs to 15 residues. Germline CDR1 and CDR2: SGHDT and YYEEEE. The CDR3 DNA is TGTGCCAGCAGCTTGGGCGTCACCTCCTACAATGAGCAGTTCTTC. Protein product: CASSLGVTSYNEQFF.

The chain combines TRBV5-4 with TRBJ2-1; TRBD2 might be the D (6 bases). Trimming pared 3 bases from V and 7 bases from J, leaving 17 bases between. Per the germline V gene, CDR1 is SGHNT and CDR2 is YYREEE (reference sequence). The CDR3 has 15 amino acids. In nucleotides, the CDR3 is TGTGCCAGCAGCTCCCTACGCGGGACCATTAATGAGCAGTTCTTC. It translates to CASSSLRGTINEQFF.

This sequence joins TRBV4-3 and TRBJ1-6, with 10 positions matching TRBD1. This CDR3 is built from 15 residues. Germline CDR1 LGHNA, CDR2 YSLEER. V shed 3 bases and J 5 bases; nucleotides not matched to a gene: 1. The CDR3 DNA reads as TGCGCCAGCAGCCAGGGACAGGGGAATAATTCACCCCTCCACTTT. This gives the protein CASSQGQGNNSPLHF.

The rearrangement links TRBV15 to TRBJ2-1, with D possibly matching TRBD2 (5 bases). V lost 0 bases to trimming and J lost 3 bases, with 18 bases between them. This CDR3 comprises 18 residues. Germline-derived CDR1 and CDR2 are LNHNV and YYDKDF (reference sequence). The CDR3 nucleotides are TGTGCCACCAGCAGAGAGGGCAGGACTTCGGGCTTCTACAATGAGCAGTTCTTC. Translation: CATSREGRTSGFYNEQFF. Full variable domain (missing parts from reference TRBV15 and TRBJ2-1): DAMVIQNPRYQVTQFGKPVTLSCSQTLNHNVMYWYQQKSSQAPKLLFHYYDKDFNNEADTPDNFQSRRPNTSFCFLDIRSPGLGDTAMYLCATSREGRTSGFYNEQFFGPGTRLTVL.

The chain uses TRBV10-3 and TRBJ2-2, with D uncertain. Per the germline V gene, CDR1 is ENHRY and CDR2 is SYGVKD. V gave up 6 bases and J gave up 5 bases, with 10 bases separating them. This CDR3 has 13 amino acids. Written as DNA, the CDR3 is TGTGCCATCAGCCCCGGACCGACCGGGGAGCTGTTTTTT. Protein sequence: CAISPGPTGELFF.

This chain uses TRBV9 with TRBJ2-7, with TRBD2 matching 8 bases. The V gene end was trimmed by 3 bases and the J gene end by 4 bases; junction bases not matched to a gene: 12. This CDR3 has 16 residues. CDR1 is SGDLS and CDR2 is YYNGEE in the germline V gene. CDR3 protein: CASSADPSGRGYEQYF. The CDR3 DNA reads TGTGCCAGCAGCGCGGACCCCAGCGGGAGAGGGTACGAGCAGTACTTC.

V and J are TRBV7-9 and TRBJ1-2; D uncertain. The CDR3 runs 12 residues. Looked up from germline, CDR1 is SEHNR and CDR2 is FQNEAQ (reference sequence). V was pared by 0 bases and J by 7 bases, with 6 bases between. The CDR3 nucleotides read TGTGCCAGCAGCTTAGCTCCCGGTGGCTACACCTTC. It is translated as CASSLAPGGYTF.

V and J are TRBV28 and TRBJ2-7; tentative D call: TRBD2 (6 bases). CDR1 and CDR2 (germline): MDHEN, SYDVKM. V was clipped by 5 bases and J by 1 base, with 12 bases between them. The CDR3 totals 14 residues. CDR3 loop: CASSINGGSYEQYF. CDR3 coding DNA: TGTGCCAGCAGTATCAACGGGGGTTCCTACGAGCAGTACTTC.

J is TRBJ1-1 and V is TRBV28; the D gene is possibly TRBD1 (5 bases). V lost 5 bases, J lost 5 bases, and 15 bases lay in between. Germline V gives CDR1 MDHEN, CDR2 SYDVKM. The length of the CDR3 is 14 residues. The CDR3 loop reads CASSLTGGGTEAFF. The CDR3 nucleotides are TGTGCCAGCAGTCTCACAGGAGGTGGGACTGAAGCTTTCTTT.

The V gene is TRBV6-5, the J gene TRBJ2-7; 12 bases match TRBD2. The CDR3 loop spans 15 amino acids. CDR1 and CDR2 from the germline V gene are MNHEY and SVGAGI. J was trimmed by 4 bases and V by 5 bases; bases with no gene match: 6. The CDR3 nucleotides are TGTGCCAGCAGTCCAGGACTAGCGGGACCATACGAGCAGTACTTC. It codes for CASSPGLAGPYEQYF.

V usage is TRBV29-1 and J usage is TRBJ2-1; D uncertain. Germline values: CDR1 SQVTM, CDR2 ANQGSEA. V lost 0 bases, J lost 1 base, and 13 bases lay in between. This CDR3 contains 16 residues. CDR3 region: CSVEDGRAGSYNEQFF. The CDR3 DNA is TGCAGCGTTGAAGACGGAAGGGCTGGATCCTACAATGAGCAGTTCTTC.

This clone has only one observation. This sequence joins TRBV27 and TRBJ2-3; D perhaps matches TRBD2 (5 bases). There are 12 residues in the CDR3. From germline, CDR1 is MNHEY and CDR2 SMNVEV (reference sequence). V dropped 10 bases and J dropped 1 base, with 9 bases sitting between them. CDR3 sequence (DNA): TGTGCCACCTCGCGGGGCACAGATACGCAGTATTTT. Amino acid sequence: CATSRGTDTQYF.

The count of this clone is one. This rearrangement joins TRBV19 to TRBJ1-1; D remains ambiguous. In germline, CDR1 is LNHDA, CDR2 SQIVND (reference sequence). V lost 3 bases and J 4 bases, leaving 12 bases between the germline ends. The CDR3 is 14 residues long. The CDR3 bases are TGTGCCAGTAGTATTGCCCGGGTCGCCACTGAAGCTTTCTTT. It specifies CASSIARVATEAFF.